This T cell receptor beta chain originates from a study of CD8+CD57+ T cells in acquired aplastic anemia. The CDR3 spans 13 residues. Looked up from germline, CDR1 is KGHDR and CDR2 is SFDVKD. Trimming cost V 4 bases and J 2 bases, with 6 bases left between them. This clonotype came up once. Genomic DNA was employed as the template in profiling TCR beta VDJ and CDR3. TCRdb used MiXCR to reprocess the reads, holding one entry per CDR3 protein. The table lists roughly 63,000 distinct CDR3 sequences, under 65% of them singletons. This sequence joins TRBV24-1 and TRBJ2-3; no firm D call. The source material was sorted CD4+, CD8+, or CD8+CD57+ T cells (not recorded which) from PBMCs. The TCR was taken from a human donor in good health, serving as a control. The CDR3 reads CATSEPITDTQYF. The CDR3 DNA follows: TGTGCCACCAGTGAGCCAATCACAGATACGCAGTATTTT.